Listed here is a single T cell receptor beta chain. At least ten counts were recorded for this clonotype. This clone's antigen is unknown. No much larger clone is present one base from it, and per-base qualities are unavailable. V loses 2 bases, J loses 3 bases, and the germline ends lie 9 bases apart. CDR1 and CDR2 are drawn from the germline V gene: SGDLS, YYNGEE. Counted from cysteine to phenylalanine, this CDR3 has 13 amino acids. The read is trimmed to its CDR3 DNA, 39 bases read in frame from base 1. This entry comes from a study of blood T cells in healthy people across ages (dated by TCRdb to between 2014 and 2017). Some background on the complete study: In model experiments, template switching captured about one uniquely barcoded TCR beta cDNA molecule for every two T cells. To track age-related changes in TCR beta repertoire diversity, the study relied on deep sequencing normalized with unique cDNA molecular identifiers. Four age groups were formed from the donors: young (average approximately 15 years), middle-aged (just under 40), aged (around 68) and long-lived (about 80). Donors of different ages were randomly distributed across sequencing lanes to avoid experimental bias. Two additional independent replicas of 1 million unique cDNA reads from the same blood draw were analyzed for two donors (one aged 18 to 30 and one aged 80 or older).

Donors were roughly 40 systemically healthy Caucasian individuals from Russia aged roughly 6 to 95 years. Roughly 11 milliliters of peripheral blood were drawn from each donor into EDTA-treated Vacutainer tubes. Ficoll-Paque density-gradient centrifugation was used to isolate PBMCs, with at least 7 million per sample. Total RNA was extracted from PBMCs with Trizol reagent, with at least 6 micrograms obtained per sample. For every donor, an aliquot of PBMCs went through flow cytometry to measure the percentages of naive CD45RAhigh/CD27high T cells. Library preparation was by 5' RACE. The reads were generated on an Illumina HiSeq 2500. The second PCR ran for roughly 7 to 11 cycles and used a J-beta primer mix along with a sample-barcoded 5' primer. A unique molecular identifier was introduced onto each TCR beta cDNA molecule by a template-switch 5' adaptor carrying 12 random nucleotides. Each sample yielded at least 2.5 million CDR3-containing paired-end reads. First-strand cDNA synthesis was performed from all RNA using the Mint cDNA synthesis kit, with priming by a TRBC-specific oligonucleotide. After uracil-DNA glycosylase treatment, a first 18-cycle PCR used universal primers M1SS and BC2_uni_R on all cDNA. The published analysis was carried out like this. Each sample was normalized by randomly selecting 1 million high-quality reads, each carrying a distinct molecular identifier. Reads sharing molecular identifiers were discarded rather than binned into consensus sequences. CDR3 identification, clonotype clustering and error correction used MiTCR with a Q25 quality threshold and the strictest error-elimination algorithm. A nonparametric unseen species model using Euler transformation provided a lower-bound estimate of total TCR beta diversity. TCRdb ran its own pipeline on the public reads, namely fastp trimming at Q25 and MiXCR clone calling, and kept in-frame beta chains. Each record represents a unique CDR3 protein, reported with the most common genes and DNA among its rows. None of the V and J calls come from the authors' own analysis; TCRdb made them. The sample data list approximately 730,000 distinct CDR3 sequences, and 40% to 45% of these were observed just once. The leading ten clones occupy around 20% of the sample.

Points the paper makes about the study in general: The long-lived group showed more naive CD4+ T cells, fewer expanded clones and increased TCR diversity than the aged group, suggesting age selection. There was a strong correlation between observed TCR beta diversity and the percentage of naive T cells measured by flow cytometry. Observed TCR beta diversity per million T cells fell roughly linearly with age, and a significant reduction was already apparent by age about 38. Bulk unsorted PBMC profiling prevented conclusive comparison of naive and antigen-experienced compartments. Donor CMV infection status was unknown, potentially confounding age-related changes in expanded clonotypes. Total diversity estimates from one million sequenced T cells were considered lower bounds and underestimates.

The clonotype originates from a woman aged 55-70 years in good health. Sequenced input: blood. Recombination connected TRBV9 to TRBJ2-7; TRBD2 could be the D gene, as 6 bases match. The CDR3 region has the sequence CASSVGGFYEQYF. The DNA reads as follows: TGTGCCAGCAGCGTGGGGGGTTTCTACGAGCAGTACTTC.